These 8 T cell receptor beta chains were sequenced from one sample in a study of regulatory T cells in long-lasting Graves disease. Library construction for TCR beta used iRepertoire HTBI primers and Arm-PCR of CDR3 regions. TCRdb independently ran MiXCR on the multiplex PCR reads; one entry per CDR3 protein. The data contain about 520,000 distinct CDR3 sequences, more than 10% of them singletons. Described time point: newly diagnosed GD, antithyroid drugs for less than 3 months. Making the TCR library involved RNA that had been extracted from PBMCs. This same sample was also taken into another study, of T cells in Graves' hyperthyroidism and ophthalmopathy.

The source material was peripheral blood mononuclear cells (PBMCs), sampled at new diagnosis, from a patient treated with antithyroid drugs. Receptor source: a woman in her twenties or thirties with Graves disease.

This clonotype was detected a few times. The CDR3 region has the DNA TGTGCCAGTAGTCCTTGGGACAACACAGATACGCAGTATTTT. This sequence encodes CASSPWDNTDTQYF. This chain links TRBV19 with TRBJ2-3; D possibly corresponds to TRBD1 (6 bases). Germline V gene lookup returns CDR1 LNHDA and CDR2 SQIVND (reference sequence). The CDR3 loop spans 14 amino acids. V lost 5 bases and J lost 2, with 11 bases in between.

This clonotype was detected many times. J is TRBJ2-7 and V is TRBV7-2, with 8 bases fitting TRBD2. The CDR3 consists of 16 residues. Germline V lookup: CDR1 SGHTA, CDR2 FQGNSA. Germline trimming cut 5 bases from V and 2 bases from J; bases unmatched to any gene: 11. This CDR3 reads CASSRTGGEITYEQYF. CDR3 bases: TGTGCCAGCAGCCGGACCGGGGGGGAAATAACCTACGAGCAGTACTTC.

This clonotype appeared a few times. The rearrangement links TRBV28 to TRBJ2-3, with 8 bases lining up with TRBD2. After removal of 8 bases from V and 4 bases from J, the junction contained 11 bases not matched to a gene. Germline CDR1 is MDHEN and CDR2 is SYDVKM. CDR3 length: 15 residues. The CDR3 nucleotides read TGTGCCAGCGGTAGGACTAGCAGCTCAGCAGATACGCAGTATTTT. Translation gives CASGRTSSSADTQYF. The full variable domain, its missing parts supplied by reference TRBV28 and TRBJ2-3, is DVKVTQSSRYLVKRTGEKVFLECVQDMDHENMFWYRQDPGLGLRLIYFSYDVKMKEKGDIPEGYSVSREKKERFSLILESASTNQTSMYLCASGRTSSSADTQYFGPGTRLTVL.

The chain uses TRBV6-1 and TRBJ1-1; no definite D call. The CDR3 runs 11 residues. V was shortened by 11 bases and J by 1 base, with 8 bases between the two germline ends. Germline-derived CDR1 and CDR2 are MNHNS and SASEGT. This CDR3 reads CALGRNTEAFF. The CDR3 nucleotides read TGTGCCTTAGGCCGGAACACTGAAGCTTTCTTT.

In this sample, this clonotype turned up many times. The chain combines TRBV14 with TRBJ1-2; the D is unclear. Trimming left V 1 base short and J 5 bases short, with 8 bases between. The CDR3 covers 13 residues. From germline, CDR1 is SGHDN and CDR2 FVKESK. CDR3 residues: CASSQGAQYGYTF. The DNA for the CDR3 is TGTGCCAGCAGCCAAGGGGCACAGTATGGCTACACCTTC.

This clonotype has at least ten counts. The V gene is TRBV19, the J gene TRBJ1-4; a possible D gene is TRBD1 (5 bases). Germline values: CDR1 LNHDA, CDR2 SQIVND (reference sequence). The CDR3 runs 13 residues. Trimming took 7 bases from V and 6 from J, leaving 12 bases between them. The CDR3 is CASTSGGYEKLFF. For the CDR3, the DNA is TGTGCCAGTACGAGCGGGGGGTATGAAAAACTGTTTTTT.

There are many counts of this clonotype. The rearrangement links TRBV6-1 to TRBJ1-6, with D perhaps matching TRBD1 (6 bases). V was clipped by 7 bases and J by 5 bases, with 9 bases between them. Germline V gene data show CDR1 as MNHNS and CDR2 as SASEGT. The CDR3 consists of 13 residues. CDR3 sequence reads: CASTGTNNSPLHF. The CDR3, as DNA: TGTGCCAGCACCGGGACAAATAATTCACCCCTCCACTTT.

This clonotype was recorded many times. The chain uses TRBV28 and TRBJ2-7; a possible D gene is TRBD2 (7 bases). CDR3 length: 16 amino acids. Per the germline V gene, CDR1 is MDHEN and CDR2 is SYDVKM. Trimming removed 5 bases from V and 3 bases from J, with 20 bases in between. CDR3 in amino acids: CASSHGTRGGIYEQYF. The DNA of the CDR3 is TGTGCCAGCAGTCACGGGACAAGGGGGGGGATCTACGAGCAGTACTTC.